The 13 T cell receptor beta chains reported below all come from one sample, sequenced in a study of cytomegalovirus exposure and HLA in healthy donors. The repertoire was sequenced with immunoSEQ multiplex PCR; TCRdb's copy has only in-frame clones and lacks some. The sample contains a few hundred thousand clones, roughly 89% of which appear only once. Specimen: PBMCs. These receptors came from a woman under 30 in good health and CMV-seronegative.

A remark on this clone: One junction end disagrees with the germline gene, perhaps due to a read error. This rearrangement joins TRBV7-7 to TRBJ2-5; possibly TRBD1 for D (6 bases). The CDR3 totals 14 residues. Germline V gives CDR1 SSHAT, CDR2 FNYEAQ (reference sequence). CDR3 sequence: CASSFRGNGETQYF. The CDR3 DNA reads TGTGCTAGCAGCTTCAGGGGTAACGGGGAGACCCAGTACTTC.

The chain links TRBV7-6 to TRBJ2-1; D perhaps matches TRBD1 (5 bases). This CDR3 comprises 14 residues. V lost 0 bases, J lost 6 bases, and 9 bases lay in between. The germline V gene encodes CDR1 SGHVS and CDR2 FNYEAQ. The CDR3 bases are TGTGCCAGCAGCTTAGCCTCCCAGGGCAATGAGCAGTTCTTC. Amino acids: CASSLASQGNEQFF.

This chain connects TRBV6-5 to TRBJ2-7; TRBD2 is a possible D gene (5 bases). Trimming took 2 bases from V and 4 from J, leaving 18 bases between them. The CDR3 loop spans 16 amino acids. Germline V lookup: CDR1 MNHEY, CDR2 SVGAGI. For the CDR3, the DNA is TGTGCCAGCAGTTACAGCGTTCCTAGCCAATTATACGAGCAGTACTTC. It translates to CASSYSVPSQLYEQYF.

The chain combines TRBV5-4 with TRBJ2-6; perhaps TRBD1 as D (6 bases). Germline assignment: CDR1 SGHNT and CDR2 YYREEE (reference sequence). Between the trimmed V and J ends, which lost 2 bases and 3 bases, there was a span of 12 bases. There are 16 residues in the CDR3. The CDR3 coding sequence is TGTGCCAGCAGCTTCGTAGGGGGACGTGGGGCCAACGTCCTGACTTTC. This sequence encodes CASSFVGGRGANVLTF.

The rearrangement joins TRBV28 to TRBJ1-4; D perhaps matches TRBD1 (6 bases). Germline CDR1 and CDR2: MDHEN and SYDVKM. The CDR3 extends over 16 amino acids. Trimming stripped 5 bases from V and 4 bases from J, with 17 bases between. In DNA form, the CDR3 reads TGTGCCAGCAGTCCCTCCCCATGGACAGATAATGAAAAACTGTTTTTT. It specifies CASSPSPWTDNEKLFF.

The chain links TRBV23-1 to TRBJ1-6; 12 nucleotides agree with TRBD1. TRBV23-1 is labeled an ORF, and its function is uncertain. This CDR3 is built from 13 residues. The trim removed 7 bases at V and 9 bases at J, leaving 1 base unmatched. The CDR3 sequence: CASTGQGASPLHF. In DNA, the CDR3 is TGCGCCAGCACGGGACAGGGGGCTTCACCCCTCCACTTT.

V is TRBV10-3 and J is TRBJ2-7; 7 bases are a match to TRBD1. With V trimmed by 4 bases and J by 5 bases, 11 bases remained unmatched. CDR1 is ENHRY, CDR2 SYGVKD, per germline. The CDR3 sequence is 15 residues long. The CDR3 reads CAISVSATGKDEQYF. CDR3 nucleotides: TGTGCCATCAGTGTAAGCGCGACAGGGAAGGACGAGCAGTACTTC.

The CDR3 nucleotides are TGCGCCAGCAGCCAAGTAGGACAGTATTATAGCAATCAGCCCCAGCATTTT. Translation gives CASSQVGQYYSNQPQHF. The V call is TRBV4-1, the J call TRBJ1-5; perhaps TRBD1 as D (6 bases). Looked up from germline, CDR1 is MGHRA and CDR2 is YSYEKL. V lost 1 base and J 0 bases, leaving 13 bases between the germline ends. CDR3 length equals 17 residues.

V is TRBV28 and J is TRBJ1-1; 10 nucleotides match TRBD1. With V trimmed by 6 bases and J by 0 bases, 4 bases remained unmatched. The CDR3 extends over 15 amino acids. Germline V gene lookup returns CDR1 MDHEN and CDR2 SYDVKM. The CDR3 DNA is TGTGCCAGCAGCTGGGACAGGGGAATGAACACTGAAGCTTTCTTT. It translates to CASSWDRGMNTEAFF.

As DNA, the CDR3 is TGTGCCAGCTCACCCCTCGGAGGGGGCAACTATGGCTACACCTTC. The encoded protein is CASSPLGGGNYGYTF. This chain links TRBV18 with TRBJ1-2, with 7 bases identical to TRBD1. The CDR3 has 15 residues. V lost 3 bases to trimming and J lost 2 bases; unmatched junction nucleotides: 6. Germline loops: CDR1 KGHSH, CDR2 LQKENI.

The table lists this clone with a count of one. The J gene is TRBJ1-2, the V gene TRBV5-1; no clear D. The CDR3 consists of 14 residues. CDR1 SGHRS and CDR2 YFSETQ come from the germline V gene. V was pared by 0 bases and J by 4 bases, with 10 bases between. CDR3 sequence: CASSLEPTFYGYTF. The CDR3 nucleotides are TGCGCCAGCAGCTTGGAGCCCACCTTCTATGGCTACACCTTC.

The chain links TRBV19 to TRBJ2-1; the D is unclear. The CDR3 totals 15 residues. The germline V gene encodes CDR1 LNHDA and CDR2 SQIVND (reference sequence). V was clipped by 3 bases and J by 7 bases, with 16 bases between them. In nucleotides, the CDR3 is TGTGCCAGTAGTATTGCGGCGGTAATCGGAAATGAGCAGTTCTTC. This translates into CASSIAAVIGNEQFF.

The CDR3 protein is CASSERSGKYGYTF. As DNA, the CDR3 is TGCGCCAGCAGTGAGAGGTCAGGAAAGTATGGCTACACCTTC. This chain links TRBV10-2 with TRBJ1-2; no definite D call. Germline CDR1 and CDR2: WSHSY and SAAADI. V shed 2 bases and J shed 5 bases, with 12 bases lying between them. The CDR3 is made up of 14 amino acids.